This is a list of T cell receptor beta chains from one sample in a study of CD8 T cells in ankylosing spondylitis. Via MiXCR, TCRdb re-called the 5' RACE reads, giving one row per CDR3 protein. The table records 250,000 to 400,000 distinct CDR3 sequences, 11% of them present only once. The sample taken for sequencing was blood, either unsorted or a sorted T cell fraction (not recorded which). The receptors originated from a female donor with ankylosing spondylitis or in good health (not recorded which). Both conserved end residues are part of each CDR3. Each record gives: J gene, V gene, clone size, D gene, CDR3 DNA, CDR3 protein. The D gene is left open where the match is weak. Expanded clones are given a class, and other clones once, few, many or no size at all.

j_gene: TRBJ2-7
v_gene: TRBV5-1
abundance: few
d_gene: TRBD1
CDR3nt: TGCGCCAGCAGCGCCCGGACAGGGGGCGGCTGGCAGTACTTC
CDR3aa: CASSARTGGGWQYF

j_gene: TRBJ2-4
v_gene: TRBV5-4
abundance: .
d_gene: .
CDR3nt: TGTGCCAGCAGCTCCCCGGTAGCCAAAAACATTCAGTACTTC
CDR3aa: CASSSPVAKNIQYF

j_gene: TRBJ2-1
v_gene: TRBV5-1
abundance: .
d_gene: .
CDR3nt: TGCGCCAGCACATCAGGGGAAATTGAAAATGAGCAGTTCTTC
CDR3aa: CASTSGEIENEQFF

j_gene: TRBJ2-1
v_gene: TRBV20-1
abundance: few
d_gene: TRBD2
CDR3nt: TGCAGTGCTAGAGGAGCGGGGTACTCCTACAATGAGCAGTTCTTC
CDR3aa: CSARGAGYSYNEQFF

j_gene: TRBJ2-1
v_gene: TRBV10-3
abundance: few
d_gene: .
CDR3nt: TGTGCCATTGCCCCGGGGAGCTCCTACAATGAGCAGTTCTTC
CDR3aa: CAIAPGSSYNEQFF

j_gene: TRBJ2-1
v_gene: TRBV3-1
abundance: few
d_gene: TRBD2
CDR3nt: TGTGCCAGCAGCCTAGGGGAACTAGCGGTTGGTGAGCAGTTCTTC
CDR3aa: CASSLGELAVGEQFF

j_gene: TRBJ2-5
v_gene: TRBV27
abundance: few
d_gene: .
CDR3nt: TGTGCCAGCAGTTTTTTTCGGGGGAACCAAGAGACCCAGTACTTC
CDR3aa: CASSFFRGNQETQYF

j_gene: TRBJ2-4
v_gene: TRBV5-1
abundance: many
d_gene: .
CDR3nt: TGCGCCAGCAGCTTCGCGCAGGGAGGCGTTTCCAAAAACATTCAGTACTTC
CDR3aa: CASSFAQGGVSKNIQYF

j_gene: TRBJ2-1
v_gene: TRBV5-1
abundance: few
d_gene: TRBD2
CDR3nt: TGCGCCAGCAGCGCGGGACTAGCGGGCCCGTACAATGAGCAGTTCTTC
CDR3aa: CASSAGLAGPYNEQFF

j_gene: TRBJ1-5
v_gene: TRBV18
abundance: .
d_gene: .
CDR3nt: TGTGCCAGCTCACCCCGGTGGGAGAGCAATCAGCACCAGCATTTT
CDR3aa: CASSPRWESNQHQHF

j_gene: TRBJ2-5
v_gene: TRBV7-2
abundance: few
d_gene: TRBD2
CDR3nt: TGTGCCAGCAGCTTACAAGCGGGGGGGTCAGGGACCCAGTACTTC
CDR3aa: CASSLQAGGSGTQYF

j_gene: TRBJ2-7
v_gene: TRBV4-1
abundance: .
d_gene: .
CDR3nt: TGCGCCAGCAGCCAAGAGAGGTGGCGCGAGCAGTACTTC
CDR3aa: CASSQERWREQYF

j_gene: TRBJ1-5
v_gene: TRBV12-3/TRBV12-4
abundance: few
d_gene: TRBD1
CDR3nt: TGTGCCAGCAGTGCCGGGACAGGGGCCCTTCAGCCCCAGCATTTT
CDR3aa: CASSAGTGALQPQHF

j_gene: TRBJ2-7
v_gene: TRBV12-3/TRBV12-4
abundance: few
d_gene: TRBD2
CDR3nt: TGTGCCAGCAGTAACGCCGGGACTAGAGGGAACGAGCAGTACTTC
CDR3aa: CASSNAGTRGNEQYF

j_gene: TRBJ1-2
v_gene: TRBV18
abundance: .
d_gene: TRBD1
CDR3nt: TGTGCCAGCTCGGACGAACAGGGGGGGGTTTTCTATGGCTACACCTTC
CDR3aa: CASSDEQGGVFYGYTF

j_gene: TRBJ2-5
v_gene: TRBV2
abundance: few
d_gene: .
CDR3nt: TGTGCCAGCAGTGAAATCACAGGGCCCCAAGAGACCCAGTACTTC
CDR3aa: CASSEITGPQETQYF

j_gene: TRBJ2-5
v_gene: TRBV28
abundance: many
d_gene: TRBD2
CDR3nt: TGTGCCAGCAGCACACATGGCGGGAGGTTACAAGAGACCCAGTACTTC
CDR3aa: CASSTHGGRLQETQYF

j_gene: TRBJ1-2
v_gene: TRBV6-1
abundance: .
d_gene: .
CDR3nt: TGTGCCAGCAGTGAAGCGGGGGCAGGGGATGGCTACACCTTC
CDR3aa: CASSEAGAGDGYTF

j_gene: TRBJ2-5
v_gene: TRBV11-1
abundance: few
d_gene: .
CDR3nt: TGTGCCAGCAGCTTTGGGGTCACGGGAACTAGAGCACAAGAGACCCAGTACTTC
CDR3aa: CASSFGVTGTRAQETQYF

j_gene: TRBJ2-1
v_gene: TRBV29-1
abundance: many
d_gene: .
CDR3nt: TGCAGCGTTTCAGAGGGGGGGGGACGGCAGTTCTTC
CDR3aa: CSVSEGGGRQFF

j_gene: TRBJ2-3
v_gene: TRBV7-2
abundance: many
d_gene: .
CDR3nt: TGTGCCAGCAGTTCACCCCCGGGACGTCGGAGGGCCTTT
CDR3aa: CASSSPPGRRRAF

j_gene: TRBJ1-1
v_gene: TRBV3-1
abundance: few
d_gene: .
CDR3nt: TGTGCCAGCAGCCAAGATCAGGGAACTTCAGCTTTCTTT
CDR3aa: CASSQDQGTSAFF

j_gene: TRBJ2-7
v_gene: TRBV7-2
abundance: few
d_gene: TRBD1
CDR3nt: TGTGCCAGCAGCTTAACCGGGACAGGGGTAACCTACGAGCAGTACTTC
CDR3aa: CASSLTGTGVTYEQYF

j_gene: TRBJ1-2
v_gene: TRBV5-6
abundance: many
d_gene: TRBD1
CDR3nt: TGTGCCAGCAGCTTGCAGGGGGCGGACTATGGCTACACCTTC
CDR3aa: CASSLQGADYGYTF

j_gene: TRBJ2-2
v_gene: TRBV12-3/TRBV12-4
abundance: many
d_gene: .
CDR3nt: TGTGCCAGCAGTTTTTCTGTTAGGGAGCTGTTTTTT
CDR3aa: CASSFSVRELFF

j_gene: TRBJ1-4
v_gene: TRBV28
abundance: many
d_gene: TRBD1
CDR3nt: TGTGCCAGCAGTTCCGGACAGGAACCGACTAATGAAAAACTGTTTTTT
CDR3aa: CASSSGQEPTNEKLFF

j_gene: TRBJ1-6
v_gene: TRBV20-1
abundance: many
d_gene: .
CDR3nt: TGCAGTGCTAGAGAGTCTGGGGGGAATTCACCCCTCCACTTT
CDR3aa: CSARESGGNSPLHF

j_gene: TRBJ2-7
v_gene: TRBV6-1
abundance: .
d_gene: TRBD2
CDR3nt: TGTGCCAGCAGCATGAGTGGCGGGGGGTCCTACGAGCAGTACTTC
CDR3aa: CASSMSGGGSYEQYF

j_gene: TRBJ2-1
v_gene: TRBV15
abundance: many
d_gene: TRBD1
CDR3nt: TGTGCCACCACCCGACAGGGCTACAATGAGCAGTTCTTC
CDR3aa: CATTRQGYNEQFF

j_gene: TRBJ1-1
v_gene: TRBV5-1
abundance: many
d_gene: .
CDR3nt: TGCGCCAGCAGCTTGGTAGACACTGAAGCTTTCTTT
CDR3aa: CASSLVDTEAFF

j_gene: TRBJ1-2
v_gene: TRBV5-1
abundance: many
d_gene: .
CDR3nt: TGCGCCAGCAGCTTGGAAGGGACTAACTATGGCTACACCTTC
CDR3aa: CASSLEGTNYGYTF

j_gene: TRBJ2-5
v_gene: TRBV20-1
abundance: .
d_gene: .
CDR3nt: TGCAGTGCTAGTGAAGCGGGACACGAAGAGACCCAGTACTTC
CDR3aa: CSASEAGHEETQYF

j_gene: TRBJ2-7
v_gene: TRBV27
abundance: .
d_gene: TRBD2
CDR3nt: TGTGCCAGCAGTCTGCTAGCGGGACTTACCTACGAGCAGTACTTC
CDR3aa: CASSLLAGLTYEQYF

j_gene: TRBJ1-1
v_gene: TRBV7-2
abundance: many
d_gene: .
CDR3nt: TGTGCCAGCAAACCCGGCGGGAACACTGAAGCTTTCTTT
CDR3aa: CASKPGGNTEAFF

j_gene: TRBJ2-7
v_gene: TRBV20-1
abundance: few
d_gene: .
CDR3nt: TGCAGTGCTAGAGGTGGGGGGCGTATCCTAAGCTCCTACGAGCAGTACTTC
CDR3aa: CSARGGGRILSSYEQYF

j_gene: TRBJ1-1
v_gene: TRBV20-1
abundance: many
d_gene: .
CDR3nt: TGCAGTGAGTGGGGGGGTTTGAACACTGAAGCTTTCTTT
CDR3aa: CSEWGGLNTEAFF

j_gene: TRBJ2-1
v_gene: TRBV12-3/TRBV12-4
abundance: .
d_gene: .
CDR3nt: TGTGCCAGCAGCAAACCGGGACCCTGGCCCAATGAGCAGTTCTTC
CDR3aa: CASSKPGPWPNEQFF